This TCR beta chain came from a study of response to subunit inactivated influenza vaccine. Findings and limits, study-wide: Authors suggested seasonal influenza vaccinations each recruit few new T cells.

One entry per CDR3 protein, called by TCRdb with MiXCR from the RT-PCR reads. The table has roughly 700,000 distinct CDR3 sequences, roughly 14% seen once. CDR1 and CDR2 from the germline V gene are SGHKS and YYEKEE (reference sequence). The CDR3 contains 14 residues. V dropped 5 bases and J dropped 8; count of bases not matched to a gene: 5. As regards this clonotype: Its antigen is not identified.

This sequence was found in a man aged 50-59 years who received an inactivated influenza vaccine. Sequences were derived from PBMCs from blood, sampled less than 15 days before vaccination. The chain links TRBV5-5 to TRBJ2-1, with 12 bases lining up with TRBD2. CDR3 DNA: TGTGCCAGCAGTAGGACTAGCGGGGTCTATGAGCAGTTCTTC. It codes for CASSRTSGVYEQFF.